The T cell receptor (beta chain) described here comes from a study of CXCR3-negative and CXCR3-positive naive CD8 T cells. In preparing the TRB cDNA libraries, 5' RACE with UMI labels was used. With the 5' RACE reads reprocessed, TCRdb shows one record per CDR3 protein and no DNA. Found here are approximately 40,000 distinct CDR3 sequences; the top ten clones hold roughly 15%. The CDR3 runs to 12 residues. In germline, CDR1 is MDHEN, CDR2 SYDVKM. The J gene is TRBJ2-7, the V gene TRBV28; TCRdb proposes TRBD1, but this gene call is untestable without DNA. Sequenced material: memory CD8+ T cells from blood. This TCR derives from a human donor in good health. Some clones in this sample may be carry-over from other donors' samples. CDR3 in amino acids: CASSEGAYEQYF.